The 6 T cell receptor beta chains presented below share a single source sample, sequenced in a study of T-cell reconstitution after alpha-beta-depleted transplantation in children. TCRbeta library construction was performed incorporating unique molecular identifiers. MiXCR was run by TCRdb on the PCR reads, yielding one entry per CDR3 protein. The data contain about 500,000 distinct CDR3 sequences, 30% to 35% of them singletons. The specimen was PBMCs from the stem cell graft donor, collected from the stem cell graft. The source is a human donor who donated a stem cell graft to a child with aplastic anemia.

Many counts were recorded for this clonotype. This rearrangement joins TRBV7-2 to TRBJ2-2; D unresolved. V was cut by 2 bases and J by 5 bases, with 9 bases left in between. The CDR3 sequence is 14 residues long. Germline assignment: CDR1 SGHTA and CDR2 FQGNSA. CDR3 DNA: TGTGCCAGCAGCTTATTGGTGTTGACCGGGGAGCTGTTTTTT. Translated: CASSLLVLTGELFF.

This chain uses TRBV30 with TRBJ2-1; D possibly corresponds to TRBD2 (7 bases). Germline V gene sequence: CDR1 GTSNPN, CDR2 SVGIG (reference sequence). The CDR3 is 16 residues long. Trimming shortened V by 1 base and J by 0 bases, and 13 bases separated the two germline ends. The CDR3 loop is CAWSGSGTYSYNEQFF. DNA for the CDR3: TGTGCCTGGAGTGGGAGCGGGACATACTCCTACAATGAGCAGTTCTTC.

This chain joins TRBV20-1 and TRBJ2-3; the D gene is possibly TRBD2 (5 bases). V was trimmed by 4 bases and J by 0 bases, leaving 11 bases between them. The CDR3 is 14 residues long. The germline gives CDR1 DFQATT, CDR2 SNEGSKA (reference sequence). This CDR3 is CSAITRGSTDTQYF. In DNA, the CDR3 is TGCAGTGCTATTACTCGCGGGAGCACAGATACGCAGTATTTT.

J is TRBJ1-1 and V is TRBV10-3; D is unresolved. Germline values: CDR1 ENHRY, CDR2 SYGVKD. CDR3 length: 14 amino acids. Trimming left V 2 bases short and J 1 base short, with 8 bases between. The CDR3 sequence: CAISERTSNTEAFF. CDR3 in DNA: TGTGCCATCAGTGAGAGGACCTCGAACACTGAAGCTTTCTTT.

CDR3 sequence: CASRRQGMNTEAFF. The CDR3, as DNA: TGTGCCAGCAGGCGACAGGGAATGAACACTGAAGCTTTCTTT. The chain recombines TRBV2 with TRBJ1-1; 7 nucleotides agree with TRBD1. This CDR3 is 14 amino acids long. Trimming removed 6 bases from V and 0 bases from J; junction bases left unmatched: 4. The germline V gene has CDR1 SNHLY and CDR2 FYNNEI.

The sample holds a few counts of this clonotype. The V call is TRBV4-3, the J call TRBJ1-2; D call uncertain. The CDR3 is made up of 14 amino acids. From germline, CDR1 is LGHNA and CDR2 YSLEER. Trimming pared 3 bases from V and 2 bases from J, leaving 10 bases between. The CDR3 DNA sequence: TGCGCCAGCAGCCATCGGAGGCGCAACTATGGCTACACCTTC. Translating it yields CASSHRRRNYGYTF.